This T cell receptor beta chain was recorded in a study of shared clonotypes between healthy human individuals. CDR1 LNHDA and CDR2 SQIVND come from the germline V gene (reference sequence). CDR3 length equals 13 residues. V was trimmed by 3 bases and J by 2 bases, leaving 7 bases between them. Naive CD8 populations comprised CD45RO-negative cells positively selected for CCR7, excluding terminally differentiated effector memory CD45RA+ cells. Healthy HIV-negative adults with no recent acute infections or vaccinations were recruited as donors. About this clone: What it binds is unknown. The sample carries other DNA sequences with the same CDR3.

Study-level results: Even with large depth, rarefaction showed that sorted-subset sequencing was incomplete.

At deep level, the assay was performed. Sorted subsets were amplified in replicate PCRs using approximately 0.2 ug DNA, tens of thousands of T cell genomes. Assay used: immunoSEQ multiplex PCR; TCRdb lists only in-frame clones, some missing. The sample lists around 2,000,000 clones, about 93% occurring once. This TCR came from a young man in good health. Some clones in this sample may be carry-over from other donors' samples. What was sequenced was naive CD8+ T cells from PBMCs. The rearrangement uses TRBV19 and TRBJ1-2, with no clear D. The CDR3 bases are TGTGCCAGTAGTATGACGGCAAACTATGGCTACACCTTC. Its protein product is CASSMTANYGYTF. Filled out from reference TRBV19 and TRBJ1-2, the complete variable domain reads DGGITQSPKYLFRKEGQNVTLSCEQNLNHDAMYWYRQDPGQGLRLIYYSQIVNDFQKGDIAEGYSVSREKKESFPLTVTSAQKNPTAFYLCASSMTANYGYTFGSGTRLTVV.